This entry lists 3 T cell receptor beta chains sequenced from one sample in a study of cytomegalovirus exposure and HLA in healthy donors. Amplification used 60 Vbeta primers and 13 Jbeta primers. Clones were read by immunoSEQ multiplex PCR, and TCRdb kept only the in-frame ones, dropping some. The table lists 60,000 or so clones. Sequencing was performed on PBMCs. Receptors originate from a woman in her late teens or twenties in good health and CMV-seronegative.

The rearrangement joins TRBV28 to TRBJ1-5; weak D call: TRBD1 (6 bases). Germline V gene data show CDR1 as MDHEN and CDR2 as SYDVKM. V was clipped by 8 bases and J by 3 bases, with 11 bases between them. The CDR3 has 13 residues. In DNA form, the CDR3 reads TGTGCCAGCTCTAGACAGGCCAATCAGCCCCAGCATTTT. Translation: CASSRQANQPQHF. Drawing the rest from reference TRBV28 and TRBJ1-5, the complete variable domain is DVKVTQSSRYLVKRTGEKVFLECVQDMDHENMFWYRQDPGLGLRLIYFSYDVKMKEKGDIPEGYSVSREKKERFSLILESASTNQTSMYLCASSRQANQPQHFGDGTRLSIL.

This sequence joins TRBV29-1 and TRBJ2-5; 9 nucleotides agree with TRBD2. Unmatched junction bases numbered 11, after V lost 4 bases and J lost 5 bases. The CDR3 consists of 15 residues. The germline V gene encodes CDR1 SQVTM and CDR2 ANQGSEA. The CDR3 reads CSVGASGAGGETQYF. In DNA, the CDR3 is TGCAGCGTTGGGGCTAGCGGGGCAGGAGGGGAGACCCAGTACTTC.

This chain uses TRBV11-2 with TRBJ2-2; 8 nucleotides agree with TRBD1. Germline CDR1 and CDR2: SGHAT and FQNNGV. This CDR3 comprises 15 residues. The V and J ends lost 3 bases and 4 bases, in that order; junction bases with no gene match: 4. This CDR3 is CASSLWTGPTGELFF. The CDR3 nucleotides are TGTGCCAGCAGCTTGTGGACAGGGCCCACCGGGGAGCTGTTTTTT.